Reported below is one TCR beta chain. This clone's antigen is unknown. No clone much larger than this one lies a single base away; base qualities are absent. A distance of 11 bases separates the germline ends of V and J, which lose 0 bases and 3 bases respectively. CDR1 and CDR2 are read off the germline V gene (reference sequence) as GTSNPN and SVGIG. Its CDR3 holds 14 amino acids, cysteine through phenylalanine. Only CDR3 DNA is held: 42 bases, read in frame from base 1. This specimen belongs to a study of control samples from healthy donors and cancer patients (dated by TCRdb to about 2020). The protocol used for the library was the immunoSEQ multiplex PCR assay. Held by TCRdb, this immuneACCESS table contains in-frame sequences only and omits some clones. Under half of the omission traces to an unresolved V gene where checked; the cause of the rest is unknown. Recorded for this sample are 150,000 or so clones; roughly 93% of them occurred a single time. The top ten constitute 4.1% of the sample.

Recombination joined TRBV30 with TRBJ1-2; the D region possibly corresponds to TRBD1 (6 bases align). The specimen sequenced was blood. The sequence came from a woman in her sixties or seventies in good health. The CDR3 region reads CAWSVGGDDYGYTF. The sequenced DNA is TGTGCCTGGAGTGTAGGGGGGGACGACTATGGCTACACCTTC.